This T cell receptor (beta chain) originates from a study of blood T cell repertoires in COVID-19. The wider study: Sites across the United States, Italy and Spain contributed samples from acute and convalescent COVID-19. T cells, B-cell-depleted T cells, or PBMCs provided the cDNA or gDNA that served as material.

The CDR3 totals 17 residues. With 2 bases clipped from V and 2 bases from J, the junction kept 8 bases outside the gene matches. Looked up from germline, CDR1 is SGHNT and CDR2 is YYREEE (reference sequence). Original data processing: Amplifying reference gene primers gave estimates of nucleated cell counts. Repertoires were generated with immunoSEQ multiplex PCR, while TCRdb's copy carries only in-frame clones and drops some. The V and J calls and clone size come from that table; D and trimming were worked out from the DNA. The sample lists about 64,000 clones; 80% to 90% were seen once. The receptor's source is a woman aged 55-70 years with acute or convalescent COVID-19. The sample was peripheral blood. The chain carries TRBV5-4 and TRBJ2-3; 10 bases match TRBD2. The DNA of the CDR3 is TGTGCCAGCAGCTTTCGTAGAGCGGGGGGGCACACAGATACGCAGTATTTT. It translates to CASSFRRAGGHTDTQYF.